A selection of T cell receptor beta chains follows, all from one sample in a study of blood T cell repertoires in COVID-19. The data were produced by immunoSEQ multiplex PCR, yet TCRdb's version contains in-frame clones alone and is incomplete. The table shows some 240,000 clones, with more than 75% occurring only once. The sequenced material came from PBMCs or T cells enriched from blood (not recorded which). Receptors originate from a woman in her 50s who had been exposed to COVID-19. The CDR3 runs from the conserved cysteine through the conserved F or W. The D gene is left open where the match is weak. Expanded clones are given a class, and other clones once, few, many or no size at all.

DNA: TGTGCCAGCAGCCAAGGTGGGACGGACCGTACTGGGAGGAACAATCAGCCCCAGCATTTT
CDR3: CASSQGGTDRTGRNNQPQHF
D: .
V: TRBV3-1/TRBV3-2
J: TRBJ1-5
size: .

DNA: TGTGCCAGTCGAGACAGCTTTTTCTCTGGAAACACCATATATTTT
CDR3: CASRDSFFSGNTIYF
D: .
V: TRBV2
J: TRBJ1-3
size: .

DNA: TGTGCCAGCAGCTCCGGACTAGCGGGGCCCTACAATGAGCAGTTCTTC
CDR3: CASSSGLAGPYNEQFF
D: TRBD2
V: TRBV7-6
J: TRBJ2-1
size: .

DNA: TGCAGCGTCCTGGGGGGACAGGGGTACAATGAGCAGTTCTTC
CDR3: CSVLGGQGYNEQFF
D: TRBD1
V: TRBV29-1
J: TRBJ2-1
size: once

DNA: TGTGCCTGGAGTGACAGGGACGAGCAGTACTTC
CDR3: CAWSDRDEQYF
D: .
V: TRBV30
J: TRBJ2-7
size: .

DNA: TGTGCCAGCAGTGTTCACGGGTGGGACAGGTTGAACACTGAAGCTTTCTTT
CDR3: CASSVHGWDRLNTEAFF
D: TRBD1
V: TRBV6-4
J: TRBJ1-1
size: few

DNA: TGTGCCAGCTCACCACCGGATGGGGCGTACACTGAAGCTTTCTTT
CDR3: CASSPPDGAYTEAFF
D: .
V: TRBV18
J: TRBJ1-1
size: .

DNA: TGCAGTGCTAGACGGTACAATGAGCAGTTCTTC
CDR3: CSARRYNEQFF
D: .
V: TRBV20-1
J: TRBJ2-1
size: many

DNA: TGCAGCGTGCAGGGACACGTAAATGGGGCTGAAAAACTGTTTTTT
CDR3: CSVQGHVNGAEKLFF
D: .
V: TRBV29-1
J: TRBJ1-4
size: .

DNA: TGTGCCAGTAGTATAGATGTGAGGGGCAATCAGCCCCAGCATTTT
CDR3: CASSIDVRGNQPQHF
D: .
V: TRBV19
J: TRBJ1-5
size: .

DNA: TGTGCCAGTAGTATAGCAGGGGGTGGCTACACCTTC
CDR3: CASSIAGGGYTF
D: TRBD1
V: TRBV19
J: TRBJ1-2
size: .

DNA: TGTGCCAGCAGACAGACAGGGGGCCACGAGCAGTACTTC
CDR3: CASRQTGGHEQYF
D: TRBD1
V: TRBV12-3/TRBV12-4
J: TRBJ2-7
size: .

DNA: TGTGCCAGCAGTCTACAGGGGGTCGAGCAGTACTTC
CDR3: CASSLQGVEQYF
D: TRBD1
V: TRBV28
J: TRBJ2-7
size: .

DNA: TGCGCCAGCAGCTTCGGCGGTAATGAAAAACTGTTTTTT
CDR3: CASSFGGNEKLFF
D: .
V: TRBV5-1
J: TRBJ1-4
size: .

DNA: TGTGCCAGCAGTGCCGGGACAGGGGGGCTTTCTACCGGGGAGCTGTTTTTT
CDR3: CASSAGTGGLSTGELFF
D: TRBD1
V: TRBV6-1
J: TRBJ2-2
size: once

DNA: TGCGCCAGCAGCCAACGATTGGGGGCGAGTCAGCCCCAGCATTTT
CDR3: CASSQRLGASQPQHF
D: .
V: TRBV4-3
J: TRBJ1-5
size: .

DNA: TGTGCCAGCAGCTTTCGGGACTCCTACGAGCAGTACTTC
CDR3: CASSFRDSYEQYF
D: .
V: TRBV7-9
J: TRBJ2-7
size: once

DNA: TGTGCCAGCTCACCCCAGCCGTCCAGGCACAATGGCTACACCTTC
CDR3: CASSPQPSRHNGYTF
D: .
V: TRBV18
J: TRBJ1-2
size: .

DNA: TGCAGCGTGGGGGACAGGGTGTTGGATGGCTACACCTTC
CDR3: CSVGDRVLDGYTF
D: TRBD1
V: TRBV29-1
J: TRBJ1-2
size: .

DNA: TGTGCCAGCAGCTCCTTCGGGGGCTCCTACGAGCAGTACTTC
CDR3: CASSSFGGSYEQYF
D: .
V: TRBV7-2
J: TRBJ2-7
size: .

DNA: TGTGCCAGCAGGGGACTAGCGGGGTTGTACCAAGAGACCCAGTACTTC
CDR3: CASRGLAGLYQETQYF
D: TRBD2
V: TRBV9
J: TRBJ2-5
size: .

DNA: TGTGCCAGCAGTTTAGGACAGGCGTCGGTGCAGTACTTC
CDR3: CASSLGQASVQYF
D: .
V: TRBV12-3/TRBV12-4
J: TRBJ2-7
size: few

DNA: TGCAGCGTCGAGGAGGGGAACACTGAAGCTTTCTTT
CDR3: CSVEEGNTEAFF
D: .
V: TRBV29-1
J: TRBJ1-1
size: .

DNA: TGTGCCAGCAGCCAAGGTGCCCAGGTCGGACTGTTTTTT
CDR3: CASSQGAQVGLFF
D: .
V: TRBV4-2
J: TRBJ1-4
size: .

DNA: TGCGCCAGCAGCCAAGAGGGCCCAAGACAGGGAGACTACGAGCAGTACTTC
CDR3: CASSQEGPRQGDYEQYF
D: TRBD1
V: TRBV4-1
J: TRBJ2-7
size: .

DNA: TGTGCCACCAGCAGAGTCCAACAGGCGGAGGGCGGGACCCAGTACTTC
CDR3: CATSRVQQAEGGTQYF
D: .
V: TRBV15
J: TRBJ2-5
size: few

DNA: TGTGCCAGCAGCCCGTGGGGCTCTACAGATACGCAGTATTTT
CDR3: CASSPWGSTDTQYF
D: .
V: TRBV7-9
J: TRBJ2-3
size: .

DNA: TGTGCCAGCAGCTTTGGACTAGCGGGGAACCTGGGGGAGCAGTTCTTC
CDR3: CASSFGLAGNLGEQFF
D: TRBD2
V: TRBV7-2
J: TRBJ2-1
size: few

DNA: TGTGCCACCAGCAGACAGGCGGGTGAAGCTTTCTTT
CDR3: CATSRQAGEAFF
D: .
V: TRBV15
J: TRBJ1-1
size: .

DNA: TGTGCCAGCAGTCTACACGTCAGGCAGCCCCAGCATTTT
CDR3: CASSLHVRQPQHF
D: .
V: TRBV27
J: TRBJ1-5
size: .

DNA: TGTGCCAGCAGCCCCCGACAGGGTCCCCCCCAGTACTTC
CDR3: CASSPRQGPPQYF
D: TRBD1
V: TRBV9
J: TRBJ2-4
size: .